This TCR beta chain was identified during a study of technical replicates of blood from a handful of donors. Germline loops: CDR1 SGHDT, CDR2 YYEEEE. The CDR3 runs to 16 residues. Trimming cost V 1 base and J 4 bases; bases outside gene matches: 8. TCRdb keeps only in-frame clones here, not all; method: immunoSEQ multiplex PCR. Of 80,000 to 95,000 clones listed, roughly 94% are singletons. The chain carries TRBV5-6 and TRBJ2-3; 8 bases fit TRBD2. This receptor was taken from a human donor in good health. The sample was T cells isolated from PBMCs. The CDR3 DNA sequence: TGTGCCAGCAGCTTGCCTAGCGGGTTTCGGGCAGATACGCAGTATTTT. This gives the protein CASSLPSGFRADTQYF. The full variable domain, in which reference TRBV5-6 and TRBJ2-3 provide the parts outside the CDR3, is DAGVTQSPTHLIKTRGQQVTLRCSPKSGHDTVSWYQQALGQGPQFIFQYYEEEERQRGNFPDRFSGHQFPNYSSELNVNALLLGDSALYLCASSLPSGFRADTQYFGPGTRLTVL.